These T cell receptor beta chains were read from a single sample in a study of blood T cell repertoires in COVID-19. Sequencing was performed with immunoSEQ multiplex PCR; in TCRdb, only in-frame clones are kept and a portion is missing. The sample includes around 100,000 clones, around nine tenths of them seen just once. The sample was peripheral blood. The receptor source for this set is a man aged 35 to 55 with acute or convalescent COVID-19. Each CDR3 is given with its conserved first and last residue. A D gene is named only where the DNA matches it firmly. Where a row states a size, it is once, few, many or the class of an expanded clone; other rows omit it.

V gene: TRBV7-6; J gene: TRBJ2-3; clone size: -; D gene: TRBD1; CDR3 protein: CASSLAPTGSSTDTQYF; CDR3 DNA: TGTGCCAGCAGCTTAGCTCCGACAGGGAGTAGCACAGATACGCAGTATTTT
V gene: TRBV9; J gene: TRBJ1-5; clone size: -; D gene: -; CDR3 protein: CASSVAGNSNQPQHF; CDR3 DNA: TGTGCCAGCAGCGTAGCGGGGAATAGCAATCAGCCCCAGCATTTT
V gene: TRBV24-1; J gene: TRBJ2-2; clone size: -; D gene: TRBD2; CDR3 protein: CATSDTRGGTGELFF; CDR3 DNA: TGTGCCACCAGTGACACGCGGGGGGGCACCGGGGAGCTGTTTTTT
V gene: TRBV11-2; J gene: TRBJ1-3; clone size: once; D gene: -; CDR3 protein: CASSQTPSHSGNTIYF; CDR3 DNA: TGTGCCAGCAGCCAAACCCCAAGCCACTCTGGAAACACCATATATTTT
V gene: TRBV2; J gene: TRBJ1-2; clone size: -; D gene: -; CDR3 protein: CASSGQYGYTF; CDR3 DNA: TGTGCCAGCTCCGGACAGTATGGCTACACCTTC
V gene: TRBV7-9; J gene: TRBJ1-2; clone size: -; D gene: TRBD1; CDR3 protein: CASSLSWGGTENYGYTF; CDR3 DNA: TGTGCCAGCAGCTTAAGCTGGGGCGGGACAGAAAATTATGGCTACACCTTC
V gene: TRBV10-3; J gene: TRBJ1-4; clone size: -; D gene: TRBD1; CDR3 protein: CAISDLDRGLEKLFF; CDR3 DNA: TGTGCCATCAGTGATTTGGACAGGGGGCTTGAAAAACTGTTTTTT
V gene: TRBV6-5; J gene: TRBJ2-3; clone size: -; D gene: TRBD2; CDR3 protein: CASSPRLAGVDTQYF; CDR3 DNA: TGTGCCAGCAGTCCCCGACTAGCGGGGGTGGATACGCAGTATTTT
V gene: TRBV7-8; J gene: TRBJ1-1; clone size: -; D gene: -; CDR3 protein: CASSRQGTNTEAFF; CDR3 DNA: TGTGCCAGCAGCAGACAAGGAACGAACACTGAAGCTTTCTTT
V gene: TRBV6-1; J gene: TRBJ2-7; clone size: -; D gene: -; CDR3 protein: CASSEAKGVTYEQYF; CDR3 DNA: TGTGCCAGCAGTGAAGCAAAGGGAGTAACCTACGAGCAGTACTTC
V gene: TRBV4-3; J gene: TRBJ1-3; clone size: -; D gene: -; CDR3 protein: CASSQVGGGNTIYF; CDR3 DNA: TGCGCCAGCAGCCAAGTTGGAGGTGGAAACACCATATATTTT
V gene: TRBV5-6; J gene: TRBJ1-3; clone size: -; D gene: TRBD1; CDR3 protein: CASSFGTGAISGNTIYF; CDR3 DNA: TGTGCCAGCAGCTTCGGGACAGGGGCAATCTCTGGAAACACCATATATTTT
V gene: TRBV5-1; J gene: TRBJ2-1; clone size: -; D gene: -; CDR3 protein: CASIYTTGANNEQFF; CDR3 DNA: TGCGCCAGCATTTACACGACAGGCGCAAACAATGAGCAGTTCTTC
V gene: TRBV5-4; J gene: TRBJ2-1; clone size: -; D gene: TRBD2; CDR3 protein: CASSFGLAGSYNEQFF; CDR3 DNA: TGTGCCAGCAGCTTCGGACTAGCGGGGTCCTACAATGAGCAGTTCTTC
V gene: TRBV6-5; J gene: TRBJ2-5; clone size: -; D gene: TRBD2; CDR3 protein: CASTRLAGIQETQYF; CDR3 DNA: TGTGCCAGCACTAGACTAGCGGGAATCCAAGAGACCCAGTACTTC
V gene: TRBV7-2; J gene: TRBJ1-2; clone size: -; D gene: -; CDR3 protein: CASSFSGGDYGYTF; CDR3 DNA: TGTGCCAGCAGCTTCTCCGGGGGGGACTATGGCTACACCTTC
V gene: TRBV2; J gene: TRBJ2-1; clone size: -; D gene: TRBD2; CDR3 protein: CASSEYSGGGNEQFF; CDR3 DNA: TGTGCCAGCAGTGAATATAGCGGGGGGGGCAATGAGCAGTTCTTC
V gene: TRBV30; J gene: TRBJ1-5; clone size: -; D gene: -; CDR3 protein: CAWSVSENQPQHF; CDR3 DNA: TGTGCCTGGAGTGTGTCGGAGAATCAGCCCCAGCATTTT
V gene: TRBV11-3; J gene: TRBJ1-1; clone size: -; D gene: -; CDR3 protein: CASSPGVTLRGNTEAFF; CDR3 DNA: TGTGCCAGCAGCCCCGGCGTGACACTTCGGGGGAACACTGAAGCTTTCTTT
V gene: TRBV12-3/TRBV12-4; J gene: TRBJ2-5; clone size: -; D gene: -; CDR3 protein: CASSLKRETQYF; CDR3 DNA: TGTGCCAGCAGTTTGAAACGGGAGACCCAGTACTTC
V gene: TRBV5-1; J gene: TRBJ1-6; clone size: -; D gene: -; CDR3 protein: CASSQAQGGSPLHF; CDR3 DNA: TGCGCCAGCAGCCAGGCCCAAGGTGGTTCACCCCTCCACTTT
V gene: TRBV5-3; J gene: TRBJ1-2; clone size: -; D gene: -; CDR3 protein: CARSLVYGQGNGYTF; CDR3 DNA: TGTGCCAGAAGCTTGGTCTATGGCCAGGGGAATGGCTACACCTTC
V gene: TRBV2; J gene: TRBJ2-1; clone size: few; D gene: -; CDR3 protein: CASSEALGLLEQFF; CDR3 DNA: TGTGCCAGCAGTGAAGCGCTAGGACTTCTGGAGCAGTTCTTC
V gene: TRBV10-3; J gene: TRBJ1-3; clone size: -; D gene: TRBD1; CDR3 protein: CAIRRQGASGNTIYF; CDR3 DNA: TGTGCCATCAGACGACAGGGGGCCTCCGGAAACACCATATATTTT
V gene: TRBV20-1; J gene: TRBJ1-1; clone size: -; D gene: -; CDR3 protein: CSAPTETEAFF; CDR3 DNA: TGCAGTGCACCTACTGAGACTGAAGCTTTCTTT
V gene: TRBV19; J gene: TRBJ2-3; clone size: -; D gene: -; CDR3 protein: CASSIDSSVYTQYF; CDR3 DNA: TGTGCCAGTAGTATAGACTCATCGGTATATACGCAGTATTTT
V gene: TRBV9; J gene: TRBJ2-2; clone size: -; D gene: -; CDR3 protein: CASSVEGAGELFF; CDR3 DNA: TGTGCCAGCAGCGTAGAGGGGGCCGGGGAGCTGTTTTTT
V gene: TRBV4-2; J gene: TRBJ1-5; clone size: once; D gene: -; CDR3 protein: CASSQDRGMGNQPQHF; CDR3 DNA: TGTGCCAGCAGCCAAGATAGGGGGATGGGCAATCAGCCCCAGCATTTT
V gene: TRBV9; J gene: TRBJ2-3; clone size: few; D gene: -; CDR3 protein: CASSVEGGTDTQYF; CDR3 DNA: TGTGCCAGCAGCGTAGAGGGGGGCACAGATACGCAGTATTTT
V gene: TRBV14; J gene: TRBJ2-7; clone size: -; D gene: TRBD1; CDR3 protein: CASSQDTGQGAYEQYF; CDR3 DNA: TGTGCCAGCAGCCAAGATACAGGACAGGGGGCTTACGAGCAGTACTTC
V gene: TRBV27; J gene: TRBJ1-5; clone size: -; D gene: -; CDR3 protein: CASRERDGRYQPQHF; CDR3 DNA: TGTGCCTCTAGGGAGAGGGACGGGAGATATCAGCCCCAGCATTTT
V gene: TRBV19; J gene: TRBJ1-2; clone size: -; D gene: -; CDR3 protein: CASSISGANYGYTF; CDR3 DNA: TGTGCCAGTAGTATTTCCGGAGCTAACTATGGCTACACCTTC
V gene: TRBV6-5; J gene: TRBJ1-2; clone size: -; D gene: -; CDR3 protein: CASTERPNYGYTF; CDR3 DNA: TGTGCCAGCACCGAGCGACCTAACTATGGCTACACCTTC
V gene: TRBV6-5; J gene: TRBJ1-5; clone size: -; D gene: -; CDR3 protein: CASRWSPDQPQHF; CDR3 DNA: TGTGCCAGCAGGTGGAGCCCTGATCAGCCCCAGCATTTT
V gene: TRBV5-1; J gene: TRBJ2-2; clone size: -; D gene: TRBD1; CDR3 protein: CASSLTTGDTGELFF; CDR3 DNA: TGCGCCAGCAGCTTGACGACAGGGGACACCGGGGAGCTGTTTTTT
V gene: TRBV2; J gene: TRBJ2-7; clone size: -; D gene: -; CDR3 protein: CASSRSGVYEQYF; CDR3 DNA: TGTGCCAGCAGTCGGTCAGGGGTTTACGAGCAGTACTTC
V gene: TRBV19; J gene: TRBJ1-1; clone size: -; D gene: -; CDR3 protein: CASSISGWGNTEAFF; CDR3 DNA: TGTGCCAGTAGTATATCAGGGTGGGGGAACACTGAAGCTTTCTTT
V gene: TRBV13; J gene: TRBJ1-1; clone size: -; D gene: TRBD1; CDR3 protein: CASSSHRGRGNTEAFF; CDR3 DNA: TGTGCCAGCAGCTCACACAGGGGGCGAGGGAACACTGAAGCTTTCTTT
V gene: TRBV3-1/TRBV3-2; J gene: TRBJ1-1; clone size: -; D gene: -; CDR3 protein: CASSQDRPRGKAFF; CDR3 DNA: TGTGCCAGCAGCCAAGATCGGCCAAGAGGGAAAGCTTTCTTT
V gene: TRBV5-1; J gene: TRBJ1-1; clone size: once; D gene: TRBD1; CDR3 protein: CASSPGTGVSAFF; CDR3 DNA: TGCGCCAGCAGCCCCGGGACAGGGGTATCGGCTTTCTTT
V gene: TRBV5-3; J gene: TRBJ1-4; clone size: -; D gene: TRBD1; CDR3 protein: CARSTGQEGLNATNEKLFF; CDR3 DNA: TGTGCCAGAAGCACCGGACAGGAGGGCCTAAATGCAACTAATGAAAAACTGTTTTTT
V gene: TRBV7-9; J gene: TRBJ1-5; clone size: -; D gene: -; CDR3 protein: CASSQGATPQHF; CDR3 DNA: TGTGCCAGCAGCCAAGGAGCTACACCCCAGCATTTT
V gene: TRBV9; J gene: TRBJ1-2; clone size: -; D gene: TRBD1; CDR3 protein: CASSVGGRGISDGYTF; CDR3 DNA: TGTGCCAGCAGCGTAGGGGGCAGGGGGATTTCGGATGGCTACACCTTC
V gene: TRBV19; J gene: TRBJ2-7; clone size: -; D gene: -; CDR3 protein: CASSSSYEQYF; CDR3 DNA: TGTGCCAGTAGTAGTAGCTACGAGCAGTACTTC
V gene: TRBV6-5; J gene: TRBJ2-7; clone size: -; D gene: TRBD2; CDR3 protein: CASRDTIGLAEQYF; CDR3 DNA: TGTGCCAGCAGAGACACCATAGGACTAGCCGAGCAGTACTTC
V gene: TRBV18; J gene: TRBJ2-2; clone size: -; D gene: TRBD2; CDR3 protein: CASSRLAGGQRSGELFF; CDR3 DNA: TGTGCCAGCTCACGACTAGCGGGGGGCCAGCGGAGCGGGGAGCTGTTTTTT
V gene: TRBV7-9; J gene: TRBJ1-2; clone size: -; D gene: -; CDR3 protein: CASSLSGSYGYTF; CDR3 DNA: TGTGCCAGCAGCTTGAGCGGCAGCTATGGCTACACCTTC
V gene: TRBV10-3; J gene: TRBJ2-3; clone size: once; D gene: TRBD2; CDR3 protein: CAISEGSGRAQSTDTQYF; CDR3 DNA: TGTGCCATCAGTGAGGGTAGCGGGAGGGCCCAAAGCACAGATACGCAGTATTTT